What follows are 29 T cell receptor beta chains derived from one specimen sequenced in a study of shared clonotypes between healthy human individuals. Some clones are missing from TCRdb's copy, which holds only in-frame ones; the method was immunoSEQ multiplex PCR. The table lists 2 million to 2.5 million clones, about 94% of them singletons. Sequenced material: naive CD4+ T cells sorted from blood. The subset: CD45RA+ positively selected. These receptors were taken from a man aged 18 to 29 in good health.

The chain has TRBV19 and TRBJ1-6; 7 bases are a match to TRBD1. The CDR3 sequence is 15 residues long. V shed 4 bases and J 6 bases; nucleotides not matched to a gene: 6. Germline V lookup: CDR1 LNHDA, CDR2 SQIVND (reference sequence). CDR3 nucleotide sequence: TGTGCCAGTAGTACCCAGGGGGAAGTTAATTCACCCCTCCACTTT. It encodes CASSTQGEVNSPLHF.

This chain links TRBV13 with TRBJ1-6, with TRBD1 matching 7 bases. Trimming cost V 5 bases and J 7 bases; bases outside gene matches: 5. The CDR3 is 14 amino acids. The V gene's germline CDR1 is PRHDT and CDR2 FYEKMQ (reference sequence). CDR3 region: CASSTKTGNSPLHF. CDR3 in DNA: TGTGCCAGCAGCACCAAGACAGGGAATTCACCCCTCCACTTT.

The J gene is TRBJ1-1, the V gene TRBV5-1; 8 positions match TRBD1. Germline V CDR1 and CDR2: SGHRS, YFSETQ. The CDR3 has 15 amino acids. J was trimmed by 1 base and V by 4 bases; bases with no gene match: 6. CDR3 DNA: TGCGCCAGCAGCGTAGGACAGGGACGGAACACTGAAGCTTTCTTT. Translating it yields CASSVGQGRNTEAFF.

This chain uses TRBV28 with TRBJ1-1, with 11 nucleotides matching TRBD1. The CDR3 contains 16 residues. Germline V lookup: CDR1 MDHEN, CDR2 SYDVKM. V gave up 6 bases and J gave up 5 bases; unmatched junction bases: 11. The CDR3 DNA reads as TGTGCCAGCAGGGCCGGGACAGGGGGTGGCAAAACTGAAGCTTTCTTT. This translates into CASRAGTGGGKTEAFF. The variable domain in full, with the rest retrieved from reference TRBV28 and TRBJ1-1, is DVKVTQSSRYLVKRTGEKVFLECVQDMDHENMFWYRQDPGLGLRLIYFSYDVKMKEKGDIPEGYSVSREKKERFSLILESASTNQTSMYLCASRAGTGGGKTEAFFGQGTRLTVV.

DNA of the CDR3: TGTGCCTGGTCTGTCACGAGGACTTACTCTAGCACAGATACGCAGTATTTT. Amino acids: CAWSVTRTYSSTDTQYF. V gene TRBV30 combines with J gene TRBJ2-3, with a weak D call TRBD2 (5 bases). This CDR3 contains 17 residues. Germline CDR1 GTSNPN, CDR2 SVGIG (reference sequence). The ends were cut back, 5 bases at V and 0 bases at J, with 21 bases in the middle.

The chain couples TRBV7-2 to TRBJ1-3, with D perhaps TRBD1 (5 bases). CDR3 length equals 14 residues. In germline, CDR1 is SGHTA, CDR2 FQGNSA. V was clipped by 2 bases and J by 4 bases, with 9 bases between them. This chain's CDR3 is CASSLNGAGNTIYF. The DNA for the CDR3 is TGTGCCAGCAGCTTAAATGGGGCCGGAAACACCATATATTTT.

The gene calls are TRBV11-2 and TRBJ2-5; no firm D call. Per germline, CDR1 SGHAT and CDR2 FQNNGV. Trimming left V 1 base short and J 6 bases short, with 12 bases between. The CDR3 consists of 14 residues. CDR3 sequence reads: CASSLALWVKTQYF. Here the CDR3 DNA reads TGTGCCAGCAGCTTAGCGCTCTGGGTGAAGACCCAGTACTTC.

Worth noting for this clone: This sample also contains other DNA sequences that code for the same CDR3. The chain links TRBV2 to TRBJ1-1, with D possibly being TRBD1 (6 bases). The CDR3 covers 11 residues. The V end lost 6 bases, the J end lost 4 bases, and 6 bases lay between the germline ends. Germline-derived CDR1 and CDR2 are SNHLY and FYNNEI. Written as DNA, the CDR3 is TGTGCCAGCAGAGGGGGCACTGAAGCTTTCTTT. Translated: CASRGGTEAFF.

The chain carries TRBV19 and TRBJ2-5; 8 bases are a match to TRBD2. This CDR3 has 14 amino acids. The germline V gene encodes CDR1 LNHDA and CDR2 SQIVND (reference sequence). The ends lost 5 bases at V and 5 bases at J; junction bases unmatched: 7. In DNA form, the CDR3 reads TGTGCCAGTAGTTACCCGGGACTAGGCGAGACCCAGTACTTC. Protein: CASSYPGLGETQYF.

This clone appeared once. This chain connects TRBV6-5 to TRBJ1-1, with 7 bases that match TRBD1. The germline V gene has CDR1 MNHEY and CDR2 SVGAGI. The V gene end was trimmed by 6 bases and the J gene end by 10 bases; junction bases not matched to a gene: 11. The CDR3 length is 13 residues. The CDR3 DNA sequence: TGTGCCAGCAGCCGGGGATCCGGGACAGTAGCTTTCTTT. This translates into CASSRGSGTVAFF.

The chain joins TRBV10-2 to TRBJ2-1, with D maybe TRBD2 (7 bases). The germline gives CDR1 WSHSY, CDR2 SAAADI. Trimming took 7 bases from V and 2 from J, leaving 18 bases between them. This CDR3 contains 16 residues. In nucleotides, the CDR3 is TGCGCCAGCACATACTCGGGGGGCCACCCCTACAATGAGCAGTTCTTC. Translation gives CASTYSGGHPYNEQFF.

J is TRBJ2-5 and V is TRBV5-1; 13 bases map to TRBD2. Germline CDR1 SGHRS, CDR2 YFSETQ. Germline trimming cut 0 bases from V and 5 bases from J; bases unmatched to any gene: 4. This CDR3 spans 16 amino acids. The CDR3 DNA reads TGCGCCAGCAGCTTGGCCGGACTAGCGGGGGCGGAGACCCAGTACTTC. Amino acids: CASSLAGLAGAETQYF.

Regarding this clone: Other DNA sequences from this sample encode an identical CDR3 as well. The chain links TRBV5-1 to TRBJ2-5, with D unresolved. Germline V gene sequence: CDR1 SGHRS, CDR2 YFSETQ. There are 13 residues in the CDR3. Trimming took 0 bases from V and 3 from J, leaving 6 bases between them. CDR3 bases: TGCGCCAGCAGCTTGGTTGGCGAAGAGACCCAGTACTTC. This gives the protein CASSLVGEETQYF.

The V and J genes are TRBV18 and TRBJ2-3; D not certain. Germline-derived CDR1 and CDR2 are KGHSH and LQKENI. This CDR3 region has 15 residues. The V gene lost 3 bases and the J gene lost 2 bases, with 12 bases spanning the gap. In nucleotides, the CDR3 is TGTGCCAGCTCACCCTCCTACCTGAACACAGATACGCAGTATTTT. It translates to CASSPSYLNTDTQYF. The variable domain in full, completed from reference TRBV18 and TRBJ2-3, reads NAGVMQNPRHLVRRRGQEARLRCSPMKGHSHVYWYRQLPEEGLKFMVYLQKENIIDESGMPKERFSAEFPKEGPSILRIQQVVRGDSAAYFCASSPSYLNTDTQYFGPGTRLTVL.

This clone has just one count. The chain links TRBV7-9 to TRBJ2-3; 10 bases fit TRBD2. V shed 5 bases, J shed 4 bases, and the junction held 9 bases outside the gene matches. The CDR3 contains 16 residues. Germline V gene lookup returns CDR1 SEHNR and CDR2 FQNEAQ (reference sequence). The CDR3 protein is CASSPPGLAVADTQYF. CDR3 sequence (DNA): TGTGCCAGCAGCCCACCAGGACTAGCGGTCGCAGATACGCAGTATTTT. Supplemented by reference TRBV7-9 and TRBJ2-3, the full variable domain reads DTGVSQNPRHKITKRGQNVTFRCDPISEHNRLYWYRQTLGQGPEFLTYFQNEAQLEKSRLLSDRFSAERPKGSFSTLEIQRTEQGDSAMYLCASSPPGLAVADTQYFGPGTRLTVL.

The J gene is TRBJ1-5, the V gene TRBV2; TRBD1 aligns across 10 bases. This CDR3 is built from 16 residues. After removal of 5 bases from V and 1 base from J, the junction contained 5 bases not matched to a gene. The germline V gene encodes CDR1 SNHLY and CDR2 FYNNEI. The CDR3 DNA reads as TGTGCCAGCAGTCGCCGGACAGGGGGAAGCAATCAGCCCCAGCATTTT. It translates to CASSRRTGGSNQPQHF. The complete variable domain, with remaining parts taken from reference TRBV2 and TRBJ1-5, reads EPEVTQTPSHQVTQMGQEVILRCVPISNHLYFYWYRQILGQKVEFLVSFYNNEISEKSEIFDDQFSVERPDGSNFTLKIRSTKLEDSAMYFCASSRRTGGSNQPQHFGDGTRLSIL.

The genes are TRBV6-1 and TRBJ2-2, with D perhaps matching TRBD2 (5 bases). Germline V CDR1 and CDR2: MNHNS, SASEGT. The CDR3 length is 15 residues. V lost 1 base and J 6 bases, leaving 12 bases between the germline ends. The CDR3 sequence is CASSEEFGVPGELFF. In DNA, the CDR3 is TGTGCCAGCAGTGAAGAATTCGGGGTCCCCGGGGAGCTGTTTTTT.

This clone has a single count. The genes are TRBV4-2 and TRBJ1-1; TRBD1 matches 7 bases. The CDR3 covers 16 residues. CDR1 and CDR2 from the germline V gene are LGHNA and YNFKEQ. Trimming at V came to 3 bases and at J to 4 bases, leaving 11 bases not matched to a gene. The CDR3 region is CASSQIMTGLSTEAFF. The DNA of the CDR3 is TGTGCCAGCAGCCAGATCATGACAGGGCTGTCCACTGAAGCTTTCTTT.

CDR3 nucleotide sequence: TGTGCCACCAGCAGAGTTGGGCAGGGCAACTATGGCTACACCTTC. The encoded protein is CATSRVGQGNYGYTF. The rearrangement joins TRBV15 to TRBJ1-2; tentative D call: TRBD1 (5 bases). This CDR3 comprises 15 residues. Between the trimmed V and J ends, which lost 1 base and 2 bases, there was a span of 11 bases. Germline loops: CDR1 LNHNV, CDR2 YYDKDF (reference sequence).

The V gene is TRBV14, the J gene TRBJ2-7, with 7 positions matching TRBD1. The ends lost 0 bases at V and 3 bases at J; junction bases unmatched: 5. The CDR3 contains 15 residues. Germline CDR1 is SGHDN and CDR2 is FVKESK. The CDR3 DNA follows: TGTGCCAGCAGCCAAGAGGGGACAGACCACTACGAGCAGTACTTC. It specifies CASSQEGTDHYEQYF.

The rearrangement joins TRBV7-9 to TRBJ2-7; TRBD1 aligns across 7 bases. The V gene end was trimmed by 6 bases and the J gene end by 6 bases; junction bases not matched to a gene: 5. This CDR3 region has 12 residues. The germline V gene has CDR1 SEHNR and CDR2 FQNEAQ (reference sequence). DNA for the CDR3: TGTGCCAGCAGAGAACAGGGGCCCGAGCAGTACTTC. This encodes CASREQGPEQYF.

The chain employs TRBV6-6 and TRBJ2-5, with TRBD2 identical over 9 bases. Germline CDR1 MNHNY, CDR2 SVGAGI (reference sequence). V lost 6 bases and J lost 4; bases outside the gene matches: 6. This CDR3 is 14 amino acids long. The CDR3 sequence: CASSRGGAGETQYF. DNA for the CDR3: TGTGCCAGCAGCCGCGGGGGGGCCGGAGAGACCCAGTACTTC.

V usage is TRBV28 and J usage is TRBJ2-3; no clear D. Germline loops: CDR1 MDHEN, CDR2 SYDVKM. V gave up 3 bases and J gave up 0 bases, with 16 bases separating them. This CDR3 contains 17 residues. The CDR3 loop is CASSFESGVLSTDTQYF. DNA for the CDR3: TGTGCCAGCAGTTTTGAAAGTGGGGTACTTAGCACAGATACGCAGTATTTT.

V and J are TRBV7-9 and TRBJ2-1; D gene unclear. Germline-derived CDR1 and CDR2 are SEHNR and FQNEAQ (reference sequence). The V gene lost 1 base and the J gene lost 5 bases, with 12 bases spanning the gap. The CDR3 extends over 15 amino acids. CDR3 sequence (DNA): TGTGCCAGCAGCTTAGTTATCGGCCCCCACAATGAGCAGTTCTTC. Protein product: CASSLVIGPHNEQFF.

A remark on this clone: One junction end disagrees with the germline gene, perhaps due to a read error. The rearrangement links TRBV7-7 to TRBJ2-5; 8 bases align to TRBD2. This CDR3 contains 15 residues. CDR1 and CDR2 (germline): SSHAT, FNYEAQ (reference sequence). The CDR3 region is CASSLETGGLETQYF. The CDR3 coding sequence is TGTGCTAGCAGCTTAGAAACGGGGGGGCTGGAGACCCAGTACTTC.

Worth noting for this clone: Other DNA sequences within the sample encode an identical CDR3. The gene calls are TRBV5-1 and TRBJ2-7, with no clear D. CDR1 is SGHRS and CDR2 is YFSETQ in the germline V gene. This CDR3 contains 12 residues. V was pared by 4 bases and J by 7 bases, with 12 bases between. CDR3 in amino acids: CASSLGSAEQYF. The CDR3 nucleotides read TGCGCCAGCAGCCTCGGATCCGCTGAGCAGTACTTC. Complete variable domain (other parts from reference TRBV5-1 and TRBJ2-7): KAGVTQTPRYLIKTRGQQVTLSCSPISGHRSVSWYQQTPGQGLQFLFEYFSETQRNKGNFPGRFSGRQFSNSRSEMNVSTLELGDSALYLCASSLGSAEQYFGPGTRLTVT.

The V gene is TRBV6-1, the J gene TRBJ2-5; the D gene could be TRBD1 or TRBD2 (6 bases each). The CDR3 spans 16 residues. Per the germline V gene, CDR1 is MNHNS and CDR2 is SASEGT. With 4 bases removed from V and 5 bases from J, the gap between germline ends came to 20 bases. The CDR3 nucleotides are TGTGCCAGCAGTGGACCACCGGGGGCTGGGAGCGAGACCCAGTACTTC. Protein product: CASSGPPGAGSETQYF.

V usage is TRBV7-2 and J usage is TRBJ2-1; 13 nucleotides align to TRBD2. Germline V gene sequence: CDR1 SGHTA, CDR2 FQGNSA. This CDR3 contains 16 residues. V dropped 2 bases and J dropped 8; count of bases not matched to a gene: 6. CDR3 protein: CASSLSGTSGKYEQFF. The CDR3 coding sequence is TGTGCCAGCAGCTTATCGGGGACTAGCGGGAAGTATGAGCAGTTCTTC.

V is TRBV7-6 and J is TRBJ2-1; D gene unclear. This CDR3 comprises 15 residues. V lost 1 base and J 0 bases, leaving 7 bases between the germline ends. In germline, CDR1 is SGHVS, CDR2 FNYEAQ. The CDR3 is CASSLGEFSYNEQFF. The CDR3 DNA reads TGTGCCAGCAGCTTAGGGGAATTCTCCTACAATGAGCAGTTCTTC.